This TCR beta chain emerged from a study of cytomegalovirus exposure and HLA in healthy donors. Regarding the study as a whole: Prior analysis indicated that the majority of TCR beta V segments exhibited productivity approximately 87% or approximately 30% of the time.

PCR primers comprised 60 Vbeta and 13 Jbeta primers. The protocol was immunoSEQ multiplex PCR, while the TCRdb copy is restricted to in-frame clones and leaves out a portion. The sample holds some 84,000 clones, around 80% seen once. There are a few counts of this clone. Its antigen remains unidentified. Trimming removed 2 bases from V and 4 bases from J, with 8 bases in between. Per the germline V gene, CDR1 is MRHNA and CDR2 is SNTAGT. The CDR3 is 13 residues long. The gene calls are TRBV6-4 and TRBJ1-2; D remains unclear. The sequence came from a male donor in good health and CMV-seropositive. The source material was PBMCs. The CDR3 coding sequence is TGTGCCAGCAGTGACGGCAGATCCTATGGCTACACCTTC. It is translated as CASSDGRSYGYTF.